Listed below are T cell receptor beta chains from one sample, sequenced in a study of cytomegalovirus exposure and HLA in healthy donors. The data were produced by immunoSEQ multiplex PCR, yet TCRdb's version contains in-frame clones alone and is incomplete. Among 95,000 to 130,000 clones, approximately 81% were seen once, and the ten largest hold approximately 4.5%. Sequenced: PBMCs. The receptors derive from a man between 25 and 39 years old in good health and CMV-seropositive. Both conserved end residues are trimmed from each CDR3. D genes are given only for firm matches. Clone size appears in some rows only: once, few, many, or a class for an expanded clone.

.,.,TRBV7-3,TRBJ2-5,ASSLNRETQY
.,.,TRBV28,TRBJ1-1,ASSTLGGARYTEAF
.,.,TRBV7-9,TRBJ2-5,ASSYYYHQETQY
.,TRBD1,TRBV27,TRBJ1-5,ASSLGTGGSNQPQH
.,.,TRBV5-4,TRBJ1-1,ASSLSENTEAF
medium-sized,.,TRBV11-1,TRBJ2-1,ASSFLGTGSSYNEQF
.,.,TRBV28,TRBJ1-5,ASKVGGTVSQPQH
.,.,TRBV19,TRBJ2-7,ASSTDSPTAEQY
once,.,TRBV7-2,TRBJ1-1,ASSFLGQEAF
.,.,TRBV7-3,TRBJ2-7,ASSLTPEIGEQY
.,TRBD1,TRBV5-1,TRBJ1-3,ASSLDGTGYGNTIY
.,TRBD2,TRBV29-1,TRBJ2-5,SVQTGTSVGETQY
.,TRBD2,TRBV18,TRBJ2-7,ASSVTSDSYEQY
.,TRBD2,TRBV18,TRBJ2-2,ASSPTSGPGAGELF
.,.,TRBV4-2,TRBJ2-7,ASSQALTSVREQY
once,.,TRBV5-1,TRBJ2-7,ASSLGTPGEQY
few,TRBD2,TRBV18,TRBJ2-1,ASSPSARTSGRADHNEQF
few,.,TRBV7-8,TRBJ1-1,ASSLAGRGTEAF
once,TRBD1,TRBV7-9,TRBJ2-7,ASSPRDSFHEQY
few,TRBD1,TRBV29-1,TRBJ1-4,SGGTGWNEKLF
few,.,TRBV7-6,TRBJ1-1,ASSLEPGEADTEAF
.,.,TRBV28,TRBJ1-5,ASHRGNNQPQH
.,.,TRBV6-5,TRBJ2-6,ASSYRGSGANVLT
.,.,TRBV4-3,TRBJ1-5,ASSPQVYQPQH